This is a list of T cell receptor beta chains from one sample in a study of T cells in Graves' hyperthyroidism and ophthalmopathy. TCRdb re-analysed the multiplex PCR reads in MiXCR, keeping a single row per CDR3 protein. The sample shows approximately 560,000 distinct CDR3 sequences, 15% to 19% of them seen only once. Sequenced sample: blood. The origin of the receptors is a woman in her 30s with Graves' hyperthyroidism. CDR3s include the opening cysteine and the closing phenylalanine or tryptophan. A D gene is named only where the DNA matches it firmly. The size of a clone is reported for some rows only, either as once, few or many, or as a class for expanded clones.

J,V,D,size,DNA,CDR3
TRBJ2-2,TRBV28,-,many,TGTGCCAGCAGTTTATCTTCCGGGAGTATGGCCGGGGAGCTGTTTTTT,CASSLSSGSMAGELFF
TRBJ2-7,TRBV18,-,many,TGTGCCAGCTCACCGGGGGACCGGGAGCGGGACGAGCAGTACTTC,CASSPGDRERDEQYF
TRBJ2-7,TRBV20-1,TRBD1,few,TGCAGTGCTAGCGTGGGACAGGGGGCGCGACACGAGCAGTACTTC,CSASVGQGARHEQYF
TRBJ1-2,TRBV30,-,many,TGTGCCTGGAGTGTAGCAGGCTACTATGGCTACACCTTC,CAWSVAGYYGYTF
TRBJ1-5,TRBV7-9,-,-,TGTGCCAGCAGCCCCGTGACGGATAGCAATCAGCCCCAGCATTTT,CASSPVTDSNQPQHF
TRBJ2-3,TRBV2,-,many,TGTGCCAACAGTAATGGTAGGGCGGGGATCACAGATACGCAGTATTTT,CANSNGRAGITDTQYF
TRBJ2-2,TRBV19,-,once,TGTGCCAGTACCCAAAACCCACAGGGCGGGGAGCTGTTTTTT,CASTQNPQGGELFF
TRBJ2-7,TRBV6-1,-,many,TGTGCCAGCAGTGAATCGTGGACTGCTAGGCAGTACTTC,CASSESWTARQYF
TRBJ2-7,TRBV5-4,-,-,TGTGCCAGCAGCTTGGAGACTTCGAGGGACCGGACCCAGGGGGAGCAGTACTTC,CASSLETSRDRTQGEQYF
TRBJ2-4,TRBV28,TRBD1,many,TGTGCCAGCAAAGGACAGGGGGAAATGGGAAACATTCAGTACTTC,CASKGQGEMGNIQYF
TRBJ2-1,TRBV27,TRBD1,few,TGTGCCAGCAGTTTTTCCAGGGGGTTAAATGAGCAGTTCTTC,CASSFSRGLNEQFF
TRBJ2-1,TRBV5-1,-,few,TGCGCCAGCAGCCAAGAGGAAGGGAGCCCCTACAATGAGCAGTTCTTC,CASSQEEGSPYNEQFF
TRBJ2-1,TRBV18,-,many,TGTGCCAGCTCACCGGGCAGCGGCGCTCTTATTGAGCAGTTCTTC,CASSPGSGALIEQFF
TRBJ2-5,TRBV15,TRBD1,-,TGTGCCACCAGCAGAGAAGGGATCGGGACAGGGGCCCTCCAAGAGACCCAGTACTTC,CATSREGIGTGALQETQYF
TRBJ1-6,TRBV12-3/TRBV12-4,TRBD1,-,TGTGCCAGCAATACAGGGGGGGCAAATTCACCCCCCCACTTT,CASNTGGANSPPHF